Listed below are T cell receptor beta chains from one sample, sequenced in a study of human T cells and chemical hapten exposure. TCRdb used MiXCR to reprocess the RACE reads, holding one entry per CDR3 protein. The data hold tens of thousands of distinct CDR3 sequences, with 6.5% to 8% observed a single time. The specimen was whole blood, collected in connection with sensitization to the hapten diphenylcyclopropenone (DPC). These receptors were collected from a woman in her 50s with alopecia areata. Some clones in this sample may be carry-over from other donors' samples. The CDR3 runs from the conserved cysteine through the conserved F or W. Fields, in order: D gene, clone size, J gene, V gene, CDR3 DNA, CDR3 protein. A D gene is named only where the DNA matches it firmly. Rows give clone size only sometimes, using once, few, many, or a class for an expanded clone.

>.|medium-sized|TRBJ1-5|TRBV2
TGTGCCTCAAGCGGACCGGTGAATCAGCCCCAGCATTTT
CASSGPVNQPQHF
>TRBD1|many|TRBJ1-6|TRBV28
TGTGCCAGCACGACCAGGGGGCGCGTATCACCCCTCCACTTT
CASTTRGRVSPLHF
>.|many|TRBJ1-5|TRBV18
TGTGCCAGCTCACCATACGGTAGCAATCAGCCCCAGCATTTT
CASSPYGSNQPQHF
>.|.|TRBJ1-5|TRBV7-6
TGTGCCAGCAGCCCACAGGGCAATCAGCCCCAGCATTTT
CASSPQGNQPQHF
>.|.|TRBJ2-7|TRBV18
TGTGCCAGCCGGGGGTGGAACTCCTACGAGCAGTACTTC
CASRGWNSYEQYF
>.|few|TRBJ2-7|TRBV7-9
TGTGCCAGCAGCTTAGGCGACAAGGCCTACTTC
CASSLGDKAYF
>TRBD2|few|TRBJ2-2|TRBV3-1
TGTGCCAGCAGCCACTCTAGCGGGAGGGCCTTTGGGGACACCGGGGAGCTGTTTTTT
CASSHSSGRAFGDTGELFF
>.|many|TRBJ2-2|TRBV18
TGTGCCAGCTCACCGGGCCAAGGGGCGAACACCGGGGAGCTGTTTTTT
CASSPGQGANTGELFF
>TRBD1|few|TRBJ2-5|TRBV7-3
TGTGCCAGCAGCTTAGGGACAGGGGGATCCTGGGGGCAAGAGACCCAGTACTTC
CASSLGTGGSWGQETQYF
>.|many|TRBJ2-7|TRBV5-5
TGTGCCAGCAGCCCCAATGGCCCATACGAGCAGTACTTC
CASSPNGPYEQYF
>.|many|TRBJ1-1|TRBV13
TGTGCCAGCAGCTTACTAGGGAACACTGAAGCTTTCTTT
CASSLLGNTEAFF
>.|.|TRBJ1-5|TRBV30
TGTGCCTGGAGTGTACGCCCGGGGGCTGAGAGTCAGCCCCAGCATTTT
CAWSVRPGAESQPQHF
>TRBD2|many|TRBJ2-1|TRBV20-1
TGCAGTGCTAGTAGCGGGAGGTTTCGTGGTGAGCAGTTCTTC
CSASSGRFRGEQFF
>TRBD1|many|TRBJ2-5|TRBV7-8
TGTGCCAGCAGCGGCGACAGGGGAGAGACCCAGTACTTC
CASSGDRGETQYF
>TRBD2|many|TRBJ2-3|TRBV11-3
TGTGCCAGCAGCTGGACTAGCGGTGGTCGGGATACGCAGTATTTT
CASSWTSGGRDTQYF
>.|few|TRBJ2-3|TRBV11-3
TGTGCCAGCAGCTTGGAAGCGAACACAGATACGCAGTATTTT
CASSLEANTDTQYF
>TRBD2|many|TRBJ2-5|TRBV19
TGTGCCAGTAGCCCCGCGGGGGAAGAGACCCAGTACTTC
CASSPAGEETQYF
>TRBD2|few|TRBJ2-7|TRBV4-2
TGTGCCAGCAGCCCTACTAGCGGGAGATCCTACGAGCAGTACTTC
CASSPTSGRSYEQYF
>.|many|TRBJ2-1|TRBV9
TGTGCCAGCTCCCAGGGGCTCTACAATGAGCAGTTCTTC
CASSQGLYNEQFF
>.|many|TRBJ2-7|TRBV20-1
TGCAGTGCTAGAGATCCAGGGAGTCCCTACGAGCAGTACTTC
CSARDPGSPYEQYF
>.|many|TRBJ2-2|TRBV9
TGTGCCAGCAGCCCGGGACTTAACACCGGGGAGCTGTTTTTT
CASSPGLNTGELFF
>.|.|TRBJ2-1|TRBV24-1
TGTGCCACCAGTGATTTCGACAGTCTCTCCTACAATGAGCAGTTCTTC
CATSDFDSLSYNEQFF
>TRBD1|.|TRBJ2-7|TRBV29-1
TGCAGCGTTAGACAGGGGGCCTACGAGCAGTACTTC
CSVRQGAYEQYF
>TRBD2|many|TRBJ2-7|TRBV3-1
TGTGCCAGCAGCCTCGCCGGGACTATCTCCTACGAGCAGTACTTC
CASSLAGTISYEQYF
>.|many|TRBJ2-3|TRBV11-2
TGTGCCAGCAGCTTGGGGGGTAACGTAGATACGCAGTATTTT
CASSLGGNVDTQYF
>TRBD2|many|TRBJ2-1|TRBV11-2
TGTGCCAGCAGTCGACTAGCGGGAGACCTTGAGCAGTTCTTC
CASSRLAGDLEQFF
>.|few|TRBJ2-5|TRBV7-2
TGTGCCAGCAGCTCGGGTAGGGGAAAAGAGACCCAGTACTTC
CASSSGRGKETQYF
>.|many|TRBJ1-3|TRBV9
TGTGCCAGCAGCCCCGACGTTCTTCCTGGAAACACCATATATTTT
CASSPDVLPGNTIYF
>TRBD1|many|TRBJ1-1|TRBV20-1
TGCAGCGCCCGGACAGGGGCCACTGAAGCTTTCTTT
CSARTGATEAFF
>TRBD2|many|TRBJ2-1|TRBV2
TGTGCCAGCAGAGGACTAGCGGGGGGTAGTGAGCAGTTCTTC
CASRGLAGGSEQFF
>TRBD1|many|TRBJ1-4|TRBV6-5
TGTGCCAGCAGTTACGCCGGACAGGGGGATATTGAAAAACTGTTTTTT
CASSYAGQGDIEKLFF
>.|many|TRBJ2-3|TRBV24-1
TGTGCCACCAGTGGTCCGTTGGATACGCAGTATTTT
CATSGPLDTQYF
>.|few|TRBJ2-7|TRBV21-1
TGTGCCAGCAGCAAAGCGGACAGCCTATACCCGTACGAGCAGTACTTC
CASSKADSLYPYEQYF
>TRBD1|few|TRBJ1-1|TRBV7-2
TGTGCCAGCAGCTCGTTTACGGACAGGACAATGGCTTTCTTT
CASSSFTDRTMAFF
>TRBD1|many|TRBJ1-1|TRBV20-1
TGCAGTGCTCACGACGACAGGGGGAACACTGAAGCTTTCTTT
CSAHDDRGNTEAFF
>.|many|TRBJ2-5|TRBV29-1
TGCAGCGTTGAAGGTCCCCCGGGACACCGGAGGGAGACCCAGTACTTC
CSVEGPPGHRRETQYF
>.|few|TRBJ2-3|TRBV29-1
TGCAGCGTTGTGAGCAGAATAAGCAGGTCCGATACGCAGTATTTT
CSVVSRISRSDTQYF
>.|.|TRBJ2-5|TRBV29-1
TGCAGCGTTGTCCCCCCCGGGGTCGGAGAGACCCAGTACTTC
CSVVPPGVGETQYF
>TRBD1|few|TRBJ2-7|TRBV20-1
TGCAGTGTTACGGGACAGGGTCTCTACGAGCAGTACTTC
CSVTGQGLYEQYF
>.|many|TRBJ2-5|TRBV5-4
TGTGCCAGCAGCCCCCGGGGCGAGGGAGAGACCCAGTACTTC
CASSPRGEGETQYF
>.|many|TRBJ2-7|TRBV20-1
TGCAGTGCTAGAGAGACAGAGGTTGGTAGGTACGAGCAGTACTTC
CSARETEVGRYEQYF
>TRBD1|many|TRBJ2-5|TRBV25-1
TGTGCCAGCAGTGAATGGGCAGGGGGAGAGACCCAGTACTTC
CASSEWAGGETQYF
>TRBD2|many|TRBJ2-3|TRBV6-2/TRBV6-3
TGTGCCAGCAGTTACACTTGGACTAGCGGGACCGATACGCAGTATTTT
CASSYTWTSGTDTQYF
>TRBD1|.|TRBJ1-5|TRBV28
TGTGCCAGCAGTCCGACAGGGGGCCTTGTTAGCAATCAGCCCCAGCATTTT
CASSPTGGLVSNQPQHF
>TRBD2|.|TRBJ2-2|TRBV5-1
TGCGCCAGCAGCGGACTAGCGGGAGTCGGAACCGGGGAGCTGTTTTTT
CASSGLAGVGTGELFF
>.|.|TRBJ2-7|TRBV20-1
TGCAGTGCTAGAGATTGGCAGGGTGCAAACTACGAGCAGTACTTC
CSARDWQGANYEQYF
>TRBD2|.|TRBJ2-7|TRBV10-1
TGCGCCAGCAGTGAGAAGCAACTAGCGGGATCCCACGAGCAGTACTTC
CASSEKQLAGSHEQYF
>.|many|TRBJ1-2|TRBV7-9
TGTGCCAGCAGCCCCGGACACGGCTATGGCTACACCTTC
CASSPGHGYGYTF
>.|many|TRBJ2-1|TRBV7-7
TGTGCTAGCAGCCTCTTCGGGACTCACAATGAGCAGTTCTTC
CASSLFGTHNEQFF
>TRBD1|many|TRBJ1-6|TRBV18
TGTGCCAGCTCACCACAACAGGGGAATTCACCCCTCCACTTT
CASSPQQGNSPLHF
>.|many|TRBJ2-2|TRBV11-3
TGTGCCAGCAGCCCAAGTGAGAACACCGGGGAGCTGTTTTTT
CASSPSENTGELFF
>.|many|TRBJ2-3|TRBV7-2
TGTGCCAGCAGCTTAGGGCCGTGGGATACGCAGTATTTT
CASSLGPWDTQYF
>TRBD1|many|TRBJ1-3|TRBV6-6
TGTGCCAGCAGTTACTCGGACAGGGCTGGAAACACCATATATTTT
CASSYSDRAGNTIYF
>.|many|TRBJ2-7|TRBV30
TGTGCCTGGACAGGAGCCTACGAGCAGTACTTC
CAWTGAYEQYF